The present T cell receptor (beta chain) was sequenced within a study of cytomegalovirus exposure and HLA in healthy donors. For the study at large: Of the donors genotyped, approximately 400 in all, around 77% fell in the Caucasian-associated ancestry cluster.

Trimming cost V 3 bases and J 6 bases, with 9 bases left between them. Germline-derived CDR1 and CDR2 are DFQATT and SNEGSKA (reference sequence). CDR3 size: 11 residues. The PCR was carried out with 60 Vbeta primers and 13 Jbeta primers. Produced via immunoSEQ multiplex PCR; TCRdb's table is partial and in-frame only. The table lists more than 60,000 clones, 74% of them singletons. As regards this clone: Antigen unknown.

Findings and limits, study-wide: Later analysis identified a missense DCLRE1C variant that was linked to TCR beta V- and J-gene trimming.

The sequence was obtained from a middle-aged man in good health and CMV-seropositive. Sequenced material: PBMCs. The chain links TRBV20-1 to TRBJ2-7; D not certain. The CDR3 is CSASVVSEQYF. In DNA, the CDR3 is TGCAGTGCTAGCGTGGTTAGCGAGCAGTACTTC.